Only one count was recorded for the clone carrying this TCR beta chain. This specimen comes from a study of blood T cell repertoires in COVID-19. Study-wide background: PBMCs, B-cell-depleted T cells, or T cells were the source of the cDNA or gDNA that made up the material.

Libraries were prepared by immunoSEQ multiplex PCR; TCRdb keeps only in-frame clonotypes and omits some of them. The repertoire has around 120,000 clones, roughly 79% of them found once; the top ten carry about 2%. The germline V gene encodes CDR1 SEHNR and CDR2 FQNEAQ (reference sequence). J gave up 2 bases and V 1 base, and 7 bases lay outside the gene matches. CDR3 length: 19 amino acids. This chain connects TRBV7-9 to TRBJ2-6; 11 positions match TRBD2. The sequencing input was peripheral blood. The TCR comes from an older man with acute or convalescent COVID-19. Here the CDR3 reads CASSLEGIAGGPGANVLTF. In DNA, the CDR3 is TGTGCCAGCAGCTTAGAGGGTATAGCGGGGGGGCCTGGGGCCAACGTCCTGACTTTC.